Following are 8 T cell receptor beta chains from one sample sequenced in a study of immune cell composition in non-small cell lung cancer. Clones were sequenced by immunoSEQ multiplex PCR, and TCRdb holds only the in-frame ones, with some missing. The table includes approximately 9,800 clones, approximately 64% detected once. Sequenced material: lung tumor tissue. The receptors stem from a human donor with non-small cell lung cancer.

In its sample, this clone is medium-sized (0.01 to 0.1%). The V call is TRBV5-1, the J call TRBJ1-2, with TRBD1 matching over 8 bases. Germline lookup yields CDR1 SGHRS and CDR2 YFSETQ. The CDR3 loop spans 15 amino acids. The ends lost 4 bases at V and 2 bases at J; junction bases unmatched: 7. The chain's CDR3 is CASSRRTGLNYGYTF. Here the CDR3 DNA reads TGCGCCAGCAGCCGGAGGACAGGGTTGAACTATGGCTACACCTTC.

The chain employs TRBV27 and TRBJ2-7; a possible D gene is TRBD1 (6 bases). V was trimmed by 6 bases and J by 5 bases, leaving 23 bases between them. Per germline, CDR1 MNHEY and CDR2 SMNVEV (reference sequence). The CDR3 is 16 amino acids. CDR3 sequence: CASSLLAGRGVNEQYF. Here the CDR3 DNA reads TGTGCCAGCAGCCTCCTTGCGGGCAGGGGAGTCAACGAGCAGTACTTC.

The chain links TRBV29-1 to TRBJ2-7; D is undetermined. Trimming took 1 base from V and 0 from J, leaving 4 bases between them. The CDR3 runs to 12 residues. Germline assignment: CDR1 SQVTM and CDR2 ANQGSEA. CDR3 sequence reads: CSVEGDSYEQYF. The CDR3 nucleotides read TGCAGCGTTGAAGGTGACTCCTACGAGCAGTACTTC.

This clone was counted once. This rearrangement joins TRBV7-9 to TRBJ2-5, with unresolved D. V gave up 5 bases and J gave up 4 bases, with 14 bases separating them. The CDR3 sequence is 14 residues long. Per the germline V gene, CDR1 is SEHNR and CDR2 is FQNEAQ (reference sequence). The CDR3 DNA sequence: TGTGCCAGCAGCCAAGGGTTGCAGTTAGAGACCCAGTACTTC. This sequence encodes CASSQGLQLETQYF.

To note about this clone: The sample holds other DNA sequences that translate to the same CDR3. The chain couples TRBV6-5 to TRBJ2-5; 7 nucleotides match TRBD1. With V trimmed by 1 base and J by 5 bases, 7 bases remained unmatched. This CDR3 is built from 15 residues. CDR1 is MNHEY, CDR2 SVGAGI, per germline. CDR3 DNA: TGTGCCAGCAGTTACTTCTCGGGACAGCAGGAGACCCAGTACTTC. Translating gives CASSYFSGQQETQYF.

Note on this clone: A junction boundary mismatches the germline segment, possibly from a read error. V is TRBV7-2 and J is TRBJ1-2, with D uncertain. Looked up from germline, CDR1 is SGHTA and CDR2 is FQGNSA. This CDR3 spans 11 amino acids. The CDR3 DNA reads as TGTGCCAGCAGCTTAGAGGAGGCCCTCCCCTTC. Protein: CASSLEEALPF. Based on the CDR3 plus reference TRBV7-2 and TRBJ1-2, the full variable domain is GAGVSQSPSNKVTEKGKDVELRCDPISGHTALYWYRQSLGQGLEFLIYFQGNSAPDKSGLPSDRFSAERTGGSVSTLTIQRTQQEDSAVYLCASSLEEALPFGSGTRLTVV.

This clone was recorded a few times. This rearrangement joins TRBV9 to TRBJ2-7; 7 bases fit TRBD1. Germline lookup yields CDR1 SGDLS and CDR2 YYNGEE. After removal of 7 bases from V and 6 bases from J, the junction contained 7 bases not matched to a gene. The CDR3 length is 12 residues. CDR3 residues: CASGGHRGEQYF. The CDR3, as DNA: TGTGCCAGCGGGGGTCACAGGGGCGAGCAGTACTTC.

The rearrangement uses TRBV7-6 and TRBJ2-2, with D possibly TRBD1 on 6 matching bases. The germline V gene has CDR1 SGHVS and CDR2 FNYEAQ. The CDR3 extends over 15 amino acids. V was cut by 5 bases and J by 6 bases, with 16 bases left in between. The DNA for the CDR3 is TGTGCCAGCAGCCGAACGAGGACAGTTCCCGGGGAGCTGTTTTTT. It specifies CASSRTRTVPGELFF.